The source of this T cell receptor beta chain is a study of blood T cell repertoires in COVID-19. Overall study context: T cells, B-cell-depleted T cells, or PBMCs provided the cDNA or gDNA that served as material.

From germline, CDR1 is WNHNN and CDR2 SYGVQD (reference sequence). The junction had 3 bases not matched to a gene; V was cut back by 5 bases and J by 1 base. The CDR3 is 15 amino acids. Study members were between about 18 and 90 years old and lived in approximately 25 US regions. Libraries were prepared by immunoSEQ multiplex PCR; TCRdb keeps only in-frame clonotypes and omits some of them. Of 150,000 to 200,000 clones listed, approximately 73% are singletons. Sequencing input: PBMCs or T cells enriched from blood (not recorded which). The clonotype comes from a woman in her fifties or sixties with acute COVID-19. The chain links TRBV10-1 to TRBJ1-1; 11 nucleotides agree with TRBD1. Here the CDR3 DNA reads TGCGCCAGCAGTAGAGGGACAGGGGGGAACACTGAAGCTTTCTTT. Amino acids: CASSRGTGGNTEAFF.